Detailed here is one TCR beta chain. No antigen is known for it. No base quality values were provided; no much bigger clone lies one nucleotide off. These data come from a study of CD8+CD57+ T cells in acquired aplastic anemia (dated by TCRdb to between 2017 and 2018). Notes on the research overall: A mean of 3.2 ug of DNA, ranging from roughly 0.19 to 30 ug, was extracted from sorted CD4+ and CD8+ cells. CD8+CD57+ expansion was defined as frequency above the mean frequency observed in healthy subjects. On the study overall, not on this receptor specifically: Roughly 30 CD8+ CDR3 sequences were found to be shared between patients and controls, but these sequences appeared to be highly expressed in patients and within the immunodominant clones of the patients. CD8+ Simpson's diversity did not differ significantly between patients and healthy controls (P=0.060).

TCR beta VDJ combination and CDR3 sequence profiling used genomic DNA as the template. TCR repertoire sequencing was run on an Illumina HiSeq 2000. The published analysis was carried out like this. Repertoires were assessed using TRBV/TRBJ rearrangement plots, CDR3 size and DJ length profiles, and Simpson's diversity index. The immunodominant clone was defined as the most abundant DNA sequence in deep sequencing data. CDR3 amino acid sequences were checked for sharing across subjects and were also compared against the VDJdb database and published repertoires. Using fastp at Q25 and MiXCR, TCRdb reprocessed the public reads and kept productive beta chains. Each CDR3 protein gets just one entry, which takes the most common genes and DNA from the rows behind it. TCRdb, rather than the study authors, made the V and J calls. This sample comprises about 160,000 distinct CDR3 sequences, 70% to 75% of them detected only once. The ten largest clones represent 35% to 60% of the sample.

The germline V gene sets CDR1 to SGHVS and CDR2 to FNYEAQ. V loses 5 bases of germline sequence and J loses 5 bases, and the interval between the two ends is 17 bases. The CDR3, cysteine through phenylalanine, is 15 amino acids long. Here the CDR3 DNA is all that survives: 45 bases in frame from base 1. The patients picked for sequencing were ones in whom flow cytometry had shown an expansion of CD8+CD57+ cells. Every patient had severe acquired aplastic anemia, diagnosed using the International Study of Aplastic Anemia and Agranulocytosis and Camitta criteria. No therapy had been received by the patients at the time of blood sampling. The study deep-sequenced TCR repertoires of sorted CD4+ and CD8+ blood T cells from severe aplastic anemia patients and healthy subjects. Patients were enrolled in the USA under clinicaltrials.gov protocols 00001620, 01623167, 00001397, 00071045, 00081523 and 00961064. Ficoll-Paque density gradient centrifugation was used to isolate peripheral blood mononuclear cells. CD4+ and CD8+ T cells were sorted by FACS or magnetic beads before DNA extraction.

The specimen sequenced was sorted CD4+, CD8+, or CD8+CD57+ T cells (not recorded which) from PBMCs. The V and J segments used are TRBV7-6 and TRBJ2-3, with the D segment identity uncertain. The receptor's source is a human donor with aplastic anemia. The DNA reads TGTGCCAGCAGCACTAACAATGCCCCCGGAGATACGCAGTATTTT. It translates to CASSTNNAPGDTQYF.